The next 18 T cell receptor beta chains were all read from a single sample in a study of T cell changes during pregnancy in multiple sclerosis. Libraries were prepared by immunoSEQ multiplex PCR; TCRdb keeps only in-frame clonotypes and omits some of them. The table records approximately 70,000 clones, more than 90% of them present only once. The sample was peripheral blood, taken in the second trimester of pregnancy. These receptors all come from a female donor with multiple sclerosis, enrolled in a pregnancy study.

For the CDR3, the DNA is TGTGCCATATCCGGGACTAGCGGCGGCGAGCAGTACTTC. Protein sequence: CAISGTSGGEQYF. This chain links TRBV10-3 with TRBJ2-7; 11 nucleotides match TRBD2. The CDR3 spans 13 residues. Trimming removed 9 bases from V and 6 bases from J; junction bases left unmatched: 7. The germline gives CDR1 ENHRY, CDR2 SYGVKD.

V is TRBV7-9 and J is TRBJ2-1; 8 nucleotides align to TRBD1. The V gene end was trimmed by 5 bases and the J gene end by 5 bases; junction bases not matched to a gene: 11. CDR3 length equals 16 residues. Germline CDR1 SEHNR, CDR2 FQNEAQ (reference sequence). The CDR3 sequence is CASSTGRDRSNNEQFF. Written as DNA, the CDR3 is TGTGCCAGCAGCACAGGACGGGACAGGTCAAACAATGAGCAGTTCTTC.

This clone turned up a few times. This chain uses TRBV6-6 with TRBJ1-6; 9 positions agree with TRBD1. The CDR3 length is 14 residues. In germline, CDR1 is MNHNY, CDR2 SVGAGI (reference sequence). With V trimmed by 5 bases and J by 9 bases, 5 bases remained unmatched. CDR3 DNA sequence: TGTGCCAGCAGTCCGGGACAGGGTGTTTCACCCCTCCACTTT. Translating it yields CASSPGQGVSPLHF.

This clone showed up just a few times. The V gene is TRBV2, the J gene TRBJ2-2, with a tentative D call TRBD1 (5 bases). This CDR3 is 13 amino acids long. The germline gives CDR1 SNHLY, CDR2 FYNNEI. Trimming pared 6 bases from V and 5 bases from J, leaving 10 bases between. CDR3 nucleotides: TGTGCCAGCAGAGACAGTCCGACCGGGGAGCTGTTTTTT. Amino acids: CASRDSPTGELFF.

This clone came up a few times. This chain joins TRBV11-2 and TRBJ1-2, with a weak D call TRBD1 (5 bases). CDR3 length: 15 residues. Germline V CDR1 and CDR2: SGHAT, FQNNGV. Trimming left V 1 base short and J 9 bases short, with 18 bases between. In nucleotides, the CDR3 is TGTGCCAGCAGCTTAGCATCGTCCGGACATGGTCGCTACACCTTC. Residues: CASSLASSGHGRYTF.

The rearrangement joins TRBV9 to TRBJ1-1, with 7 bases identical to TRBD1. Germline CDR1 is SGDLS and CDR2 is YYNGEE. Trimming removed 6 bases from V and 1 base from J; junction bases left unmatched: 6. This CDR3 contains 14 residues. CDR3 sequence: CASTRTGQNTEAFF. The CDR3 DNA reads TGTGCCAGCACCCGGACAGGTCAGAACACTGAAGCTTTCTTT.

CDR3 nucleotides: TGTGCCAGCAGCTTAGCCCGGGGGGGCTTTGATACGCAGTATTTT. Its protein product is CASSLARGGFDTQYF. The rearrangement links TRBV11-2 to TRBJ2-3; TRBD2 agrees at 8 bases. This CDR3 has 15 amino acids. Germline V gene sequence: CDR1 SGHAT, CDR2 FQNNGV. The V segment lost 1 base and the J segment 6 bases; nucleotides outside the gene matches: 6.

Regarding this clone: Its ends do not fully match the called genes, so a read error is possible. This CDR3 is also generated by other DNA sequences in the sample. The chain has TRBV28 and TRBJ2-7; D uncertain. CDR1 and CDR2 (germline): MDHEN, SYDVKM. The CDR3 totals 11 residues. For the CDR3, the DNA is TGTGCCAGTAGTCGGTATAACGAACAGTACTTC. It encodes CASSRYNEQYF.

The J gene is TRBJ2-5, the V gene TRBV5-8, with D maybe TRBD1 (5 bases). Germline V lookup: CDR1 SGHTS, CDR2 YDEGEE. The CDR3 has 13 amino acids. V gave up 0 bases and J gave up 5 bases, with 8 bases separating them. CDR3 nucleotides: TGTGCCAGCAGCTTGGCCAGGGTGGAGACCCAGTACTTC. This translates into CASSLARVETQYF.

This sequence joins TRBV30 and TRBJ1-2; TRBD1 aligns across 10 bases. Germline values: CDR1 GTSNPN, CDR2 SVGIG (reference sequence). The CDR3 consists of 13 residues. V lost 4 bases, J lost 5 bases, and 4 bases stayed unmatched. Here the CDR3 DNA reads TGTGCCTGGACGACAGGGGGCCCTTATGGCTACACCTTC. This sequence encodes CAWTTGGPYGYTF. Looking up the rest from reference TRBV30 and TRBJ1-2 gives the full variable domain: SQTIHQWPATLVQPVGSPLSLECTVEGTSNPNLYWYRQAAGRGLQLLFYSVGIGQISSEVPQNLSASRPQDRQFILSSKKLLLSDSGFYLCAWTTGGPYGYTFGSGTRLTVV.

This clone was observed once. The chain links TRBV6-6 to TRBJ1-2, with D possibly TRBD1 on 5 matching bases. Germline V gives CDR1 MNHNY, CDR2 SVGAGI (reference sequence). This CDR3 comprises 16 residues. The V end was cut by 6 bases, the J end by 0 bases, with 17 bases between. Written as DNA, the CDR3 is TGTGCCAGCAGCCCAACGTCGGGGGGGACTAACTATGGCTACACCTTC. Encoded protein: CASSPTSGGTNYGYTF.

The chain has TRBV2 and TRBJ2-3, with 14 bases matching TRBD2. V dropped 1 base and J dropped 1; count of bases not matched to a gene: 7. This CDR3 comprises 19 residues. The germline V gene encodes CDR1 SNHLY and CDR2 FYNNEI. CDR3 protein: CASSEGYPGLAGGTDTQYF. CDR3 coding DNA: TGTGCCAGCAGTGAAGGGTACCCGGGACTAGCGGGGGGCACAGATACGCAGTATTTT.

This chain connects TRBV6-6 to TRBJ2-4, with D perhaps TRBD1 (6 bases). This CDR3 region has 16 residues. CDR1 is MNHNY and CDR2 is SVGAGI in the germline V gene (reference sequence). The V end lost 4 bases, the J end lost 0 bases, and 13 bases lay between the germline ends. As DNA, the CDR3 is TGTGCCAGCAGTTCCAAGGACAGACTAGCCAAAAACATTCAGTACTTC. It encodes CASSSKDRLAKNIQYF.

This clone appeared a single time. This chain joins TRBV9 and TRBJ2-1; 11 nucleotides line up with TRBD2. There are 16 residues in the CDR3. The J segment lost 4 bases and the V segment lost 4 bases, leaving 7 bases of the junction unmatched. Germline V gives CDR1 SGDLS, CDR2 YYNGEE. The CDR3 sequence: CASSPTGTSGYNEQFF. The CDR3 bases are TGTGCCAGCAGCCCGACCGGGACTAGCGGTTACAATGAGCAGTTCTTC. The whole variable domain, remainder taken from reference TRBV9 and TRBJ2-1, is DSGVTQTPKHLITATGQRVTLRCSPRSGDLSVYWYQQSLDQGLQFLIQYYNGEERAKGNILERFSAQQFPDLHSELNLSSLELGDSALYFCASSPTGTSGYNEQFFGPGTRLTVL.

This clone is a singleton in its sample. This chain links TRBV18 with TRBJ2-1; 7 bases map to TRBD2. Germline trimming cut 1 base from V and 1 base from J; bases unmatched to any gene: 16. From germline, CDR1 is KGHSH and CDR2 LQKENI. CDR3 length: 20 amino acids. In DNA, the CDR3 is TGTGCCAGCTCACCACTTTTGGGCGGGGGTAGTGTAAGGTCCTACAATGAGCAGTTCTTC. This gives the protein CASSPLLGGGSVRSYNEQFF.

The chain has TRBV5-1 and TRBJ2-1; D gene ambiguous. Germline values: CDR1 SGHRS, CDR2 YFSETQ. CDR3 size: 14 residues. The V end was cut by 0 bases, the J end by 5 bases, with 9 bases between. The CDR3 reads CASSLAVANNEQFF. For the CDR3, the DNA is TGCGCCAGCAGCTTGGCGGTAGCTAACAATGAGCAGTTCTTC.

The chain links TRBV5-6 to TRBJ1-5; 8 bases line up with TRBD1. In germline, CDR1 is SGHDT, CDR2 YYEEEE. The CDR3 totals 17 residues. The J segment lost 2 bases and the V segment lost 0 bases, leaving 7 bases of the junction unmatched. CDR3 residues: CASSLGTDRGGNQPQHF. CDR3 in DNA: TGTGCCAGCAGCTTGGGGACCGACAGGGGAGGCAATCAGCCCCAGCATTTT. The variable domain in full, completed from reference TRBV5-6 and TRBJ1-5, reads DAGVTQSPTHLIKTRGQQVTLRCSPKSGHDTVSWYQQALGQGPQFIFQYYEEEERQRGNFPDRFSGHQFPNYSSELNVNALLLGDSALYLCASSLGTDRGGNQPQHFGDGTRLSIL.

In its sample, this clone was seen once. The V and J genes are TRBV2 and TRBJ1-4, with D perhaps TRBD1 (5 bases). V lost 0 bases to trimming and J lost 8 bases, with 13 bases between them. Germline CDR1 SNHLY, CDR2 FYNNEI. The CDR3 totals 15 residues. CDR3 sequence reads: CASSEATGPREKLFF. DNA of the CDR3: TGTGCCAGCAGTGAAGCTACAGGCCCTCGAGAAAAACTGTTTTTT.